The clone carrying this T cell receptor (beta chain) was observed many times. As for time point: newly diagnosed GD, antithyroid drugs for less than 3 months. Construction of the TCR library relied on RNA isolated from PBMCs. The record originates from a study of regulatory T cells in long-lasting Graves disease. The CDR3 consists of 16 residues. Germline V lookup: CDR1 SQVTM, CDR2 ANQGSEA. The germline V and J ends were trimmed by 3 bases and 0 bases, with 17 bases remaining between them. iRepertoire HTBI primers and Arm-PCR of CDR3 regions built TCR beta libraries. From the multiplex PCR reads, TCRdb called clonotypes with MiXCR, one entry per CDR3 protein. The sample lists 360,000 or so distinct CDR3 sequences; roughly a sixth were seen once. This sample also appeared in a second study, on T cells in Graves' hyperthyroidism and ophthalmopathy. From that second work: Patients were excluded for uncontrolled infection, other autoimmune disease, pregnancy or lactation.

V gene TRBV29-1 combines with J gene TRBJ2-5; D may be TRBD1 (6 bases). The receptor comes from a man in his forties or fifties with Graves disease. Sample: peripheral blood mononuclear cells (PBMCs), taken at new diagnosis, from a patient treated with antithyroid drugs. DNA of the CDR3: TGCAGCGTTGATAGGGGGATGCTCTCGTACCAAGAGACCCAGTACTTC. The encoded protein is CSVDRGMLSYQETQYF.